This TCR beta chain was recorded in a study of T cell responses to AZD1222 COVID-19 vaccine. Trimming shortened V by 5 bases and J by 0 bases, and 11 bases separated the two germline ends. The CDR3 is 15 residues long. Germline values: CDR1 SNHLY, CDR2 FYNNEI. Findings and limits, study-wide: White British people made up most donors, females outnumbered males, and clonal diversity was possibly underestimated. Spike-spanning, vaccine-associated CD4 TCRs were dominant at 160-218 and 743-854. Unmutated variant regions are reportedly the target of nearly half of TCRs that are spike-specific. Two AZD1222 doses significantly raised spike-specific TCR breadth and depth over controls.

The assay was immunoSEQ multiplex PCR, and TCRdb's table has in-frame clones only and misses some. The repertoire holds 110,000 to 150,000 clones, with 75% to 90% as singletons. Points on this clone: Its antigen is unidentified.

This receptor was identified in an adult in good health. The sequences come from peripheral blood, collected on day 0 of AZD1222 vaccination. V and J are TRBV2 and TRBJ1-5; D is uncertain. The CDR3 region is CASSPAISSNQPQHF. The CDR3 nucleotides read TGTGCCAGCAGTCCTGCGATTTCTAGCAATCAGCCCCAGCATTTT.